The rows below give T cell receptor beta chains drawn from one sample of a study of CD8+ T cells in alopecia areata. The repertoire was sequenced with immunoSEQ multiplex PCR; TCRdb's copy has only in-frame clones and lacks some. The sample has over 80,000 clones, around 40% seen once. This sample comprised CD8+ T cells sorted from blood, obtained at week 24, from a patient treated with tofacitinib. Receptor source: a human donor with alopecia areata. Each CDR3 is given with its conserved first and last residue. Fields, in order: CDR3 protein, CDR3 DNA, J gene, D gene, clone size, V gene. A D gene is named only where the DNA matches it firmly. Size is omitted from some rows. Given values are once, few, many or a class for expanded clones.

CDR3 protein: CASSLSASGRSADTQYF; CDR3 DNA: TGTGCCAGCAGCTTATCGGCTAGCGGGAGGTCAGCAGATACGCAGTATTTT; J gene: TRBJ2-3; D gene: TRBD2; clone size: few; V gene: TRBV7-3
CDR3 protein: CASSLAVGVRAENTEAFF; CDR3 DNA: TGCGCCAGCAGCTTGGCCGTCGGGGTTCGGGCCGAGAACACTGAAGCTTTCTTT; J gene: TRBJ1-1; D gene: .; clone size: few; V gene: TRBV5-1
CDR3 protein: CASSQVYGGLEAFF; CDR3 DNA: TGCGCCAGCAGCCAAGTCTACGGAGGGCTTGAAGCTTTCTTT; J gene: TRBJ1-1; D gene: .; clone size: .; V gene: TRBV4-3
CDR3 protein: CASSTGLAGAYSQETQYF; CDR3 DNA: TGTGCCAGCAGCACGGGACTAGCGGGAGCCTATTCTCAAGAGACCCAGTACTTC; J gene: TRBJ2-5; D gene: TRBD2; clone size: .; V gene: TRBV5-6
CDR3 protein: CASSLRDSSYEQYF; CDR3 DNA: TGTGCCAGCAGCTTACGTGACAGTTCCTACGAGCAGTACTTC; J gene: TRBJ2-7; D gene: .; clone size: .; V gene: TRBV7-2
CDR3 protein: CASTTGGTYNEQFF; CDR3 DNA: TGTGCCAGCACCACAGGGGGCACGTACAATGAGCAGTTCTTC; J gene: TRBJ2-1; D gene: TRBD1; clone size: .; V gene: TRBV27
CDR3 protein: CAWRVQHEKLFF; CDR3 DNA: TGTGCCTGGAGGGTGCAACATGAAAAACTGTTTTTT; J gene: TRBJ1-4; D gene: .; clone size: .; V gene: TRBV30
CDR3 protein: CSAILAELTGELFF; CDR3 DNA: TGCAGCGCGATACTAGCAGAACTCACCGGGGAGCTGTTTTTT; J gene: TRBJ2-2; D gene: .; clone size: few; V gene: TRBV29-1
CDR3 protein: CATSRDKVAGVETQYF; CDR3 DNA: TGTGCCACCAGCAGAGATAAGGTAGCGGGAGTAGAGACCCAGTACTTC; J gene: TRBJ2-5; D gene: TRBD2; clone size: .; V gene: TRBV15
CDR3 protein: CASSPEVDPYNEQFF; CDR3 DNA: TGTGCCAGCAGCCCTGAGGTAGACCCCTACAATGAGCAGTTCTTC; J gene: TRBJ2-1; D gene: .; clone size: .; V gene: TRBV7-9
CDR3 protein: CASNNVNEQFF; CDR3 DNA: TGTGCCAGCAATAATGTCAATGAGCAGTTCTTC; J gene: TRBJ2-1; D gene: .; clone size: .; V gene: TRBV11-2
CDR3 protein: CSVEVDGDLYNEQFF; CDR3 DNA: TGCAGCGTTGAAGTGGATGGGGACCTCTACAATGAGCAGTTCTTC; J gene: TRBJ2-1; D gene: .; clone size: few; V gene: TRBV29-1
CDR3 protein: CASSPRGQLNTEAFF; CDR3 DNA: TGTGCCAGCAGCCCACGGGGACAGTTGAACACTGAAGCTTTCTTT; J gene: TRBJ1-1; D gene: TRBD1; clone size: once; V gene: TRBV7-2
CDR3 protein: CASTNAWASTDTQYF; CDR3 DNA: TGTGCCAGCACCAATGCTTGGGCTAGCACAGATACGCAGTATTTT; J gene: TRBJ2-3; D gene: .; clone size: .; V gene: TRBV28
CDR3 protein: CASSLRGTGGEQYF; CDR3 DNA: TGTGCCAGCAGCTTAAGGGGGACGGGAGGCGAGCAGTACTTC; J gene: TRBJ2-7; D gene: .; clone size: .; V gene: TRBV7-8
CDR3 protein: CASSWGNQETQYF; CDR3 DNA: TGTGCCAGCAGTTGGGGAAACCAAGAGACCCAGTACTTC; J gene: TRBJ2-5; D gene: .; clone size: .; V gene: TRBV27
CDR3 protein: CASSQDAKGNTEAFF; CDR3 DNA: TGCGCCAGCAGCCAAGATGCTAAGGGGAACACTGAAGCTTTCTTT; J gene: TRBJ1-1; D gene: .; clone size: few; V gene: TRBV4-3
CDR3 protein: CAWGGGTNEQYF; CDR3 DNA: TGTGCCTGGGGGGGAGGGACTAACGAGCAGTACTTC; J gene: TRBJ2-7; D gene: TRBD2; clone size: .; V gene: TRBV30
CDR3 protein: CSVPYGTDYGYTF; CDR3 DNA: TGCAGCGTCCCCTATGGCACGGACTATGGCTACACCTTC; J gene: TRBJ1-2; D gene: .; clone size: few; V gene: TRBV29-1
CDR3 protein: CSSASEGGYTF; CDR3 DNA: TGCAGCTCCGCCTCTGAGGGTGGCTACACCTTC; J gene: TRBJ1-2; D gene: .; clone size: .; V gene: TRBV29-1
CDR3 protein: CASSHGWAKREGLPDTQYF; CDR3 DNA: TGCGCCAGCAGCCACGGGTGGGCAAAGCGGGAGGGCCTTCCAGATACGCAGTATTTT; J gene: TRBJ2-3; D gene: TRBD2; clone size: .; V gene: TRBV5-1
CDR3 protein: CASTSGGDGYTF; CDR3 DNA: .; J gene: TRBJ1-2; D gene: .; clone size: .; V gene: TRBV19
CDR3 protein: CSARATSGSGEQYF; CDR3 DNA: TGCAGCGCCCGGGCGACTAGCGGGAGTGGTGAGCAGTACTTC; J gene: TRBJ2-5; D gene: TRBD2; clone size: .; V gene: TRBV29-1
CDR3 protein: CASSYGTGVYTGELFF; CDR3 DNA: TGTGCCAGCAGTTACGGGACAGGGGTTTACACCGGGGAGCTGTTTTTT; J gene: TRBJ2-2; D gene: TRBD1; clone size: few; V gene: TRBV27
CDR3 protein: CSVDAGETQYF; CDR3 DNA: TGCAGCGTTGATGCTGGGGAGACCCAGTACTTC; J gene: TRBJ2-5; D gene: .; clone size: few; V gene: TRBV29-1
CDR3 protein: CASSQVGNEQFF; CDR3 DNA: TGCGCCAGCAGCCAAGTTGGTAATGAGCAGTTCTTC; J gene: TRBJ2-1; D gene: .; clone size: .; V gene: TRBV4-3
CDR3 protein: CASSLPGRAGETQYF; CDR3 DNA: TGTGCCAGCAGCTTACCCGGGAGGGCAGGGGAGACCCAGTACTTC; J gene: TRBJ2-5; D gene: TRBD2; clone size: .; V gene: TRBV7-9
CDR3 protein: CASSLLEPHSYNEQFF; CDR3 DNA: TGTGCCAGCTCTCTCCTCGAGCCTCACTCCTACAATGAGCAGTTCTTC; J gene: TRBJ2-1; D gene: .; clone size: few; V gene: TRBV18
CDR3 protein: CSVPGTMGEQYF; CDR3 DNA: TGCAGCGTCCCCGGGACCATGGGCGAGCAGTACTTC; J gene: TRBJ2-7; D gene: .; clone size: .; V gene: TRBV29-1
CDR3 protein: CASRPTSGGSYEQYF; CDR3 DNA: TGTGCCAGCCGGCCTACTAGCGGGGGTTCCTACGAGCAGTACTTC; J gene: TRBJ2-7; D gene: TRBD2; clone size: few; V gene: TRBV6-1
CDR3 protein: CASRLTGAQPQHF; CDR3 DNA: TGTGCCAGCAGGCTTACAGGGGCCCAGCCCCAGCATTTT; J gene: TRBJ1-5; D gene: TRBD1; clone size: .; V gene: TRBV6-5
CDR3 protein: CASSGLGVSIEQFF; CDR3 DNA: TGTGCCAGCAGTGGACTAGGGGTATCGATAGAGCAGTTCTTC; J gene: TRBJ2-1; D gene: TRBD2; clone size: .; V gene: TRBV6-5
CDR3 protein: CASSLAAGEQYF; CDR3 DNA: TGTGCCAGCAGCTTAGCAGCGGGAGAACAGTACTTC; J gene: TRBJ2-7; D gene: TRBD2; clone size: .; V gene: TRBV11-2
CDR3 protein: CAWSAGVSSYEQYF; CDR3 DNA: TGTGCCTGGAGTGCGGGGGTTAGCTCCTACGAGCAGTACTTC; J gene: TRBJ2-7; D gene: .; clone size: .; V gene: TRBV30
CDR3 protein: CASSGPSIYF; CDR3 DNA: TGTGCCAGCAGTGGCCCCTCCATATATTTT; J gene: TRBJ1-3; D gene: .; clone size: few; V gene: TRBV25-1